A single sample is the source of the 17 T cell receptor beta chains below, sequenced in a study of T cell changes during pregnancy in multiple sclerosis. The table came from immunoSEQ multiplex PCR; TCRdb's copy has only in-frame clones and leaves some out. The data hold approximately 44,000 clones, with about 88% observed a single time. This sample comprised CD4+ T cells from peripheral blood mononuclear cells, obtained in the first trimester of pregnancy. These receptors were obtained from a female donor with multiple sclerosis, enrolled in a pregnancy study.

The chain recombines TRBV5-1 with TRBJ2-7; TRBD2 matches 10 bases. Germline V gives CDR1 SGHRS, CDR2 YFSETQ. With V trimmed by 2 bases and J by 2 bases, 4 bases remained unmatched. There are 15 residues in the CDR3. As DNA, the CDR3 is TGCGCCAGCAGCTTAGGACTAGCGGTCGCCTACGAGCAGTACTTC. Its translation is CASSLGLAVAYEQYF.

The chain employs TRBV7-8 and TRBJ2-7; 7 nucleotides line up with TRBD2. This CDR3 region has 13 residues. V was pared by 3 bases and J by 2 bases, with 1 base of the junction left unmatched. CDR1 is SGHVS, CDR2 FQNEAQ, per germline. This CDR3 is CASSFTSAYEQYF. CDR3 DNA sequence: TGTGCCAGCAGCTTCACTAGCGCCTACGAGCAGTACTTC.

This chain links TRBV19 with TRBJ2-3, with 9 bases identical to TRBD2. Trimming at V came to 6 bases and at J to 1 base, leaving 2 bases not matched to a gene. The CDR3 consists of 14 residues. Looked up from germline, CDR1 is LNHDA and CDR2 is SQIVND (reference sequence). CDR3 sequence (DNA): TGTGCCAGTAGCTTAGCGGGAGGCACAGATACGCAGTATTTT. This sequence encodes CASSLAGGTDTQYF.

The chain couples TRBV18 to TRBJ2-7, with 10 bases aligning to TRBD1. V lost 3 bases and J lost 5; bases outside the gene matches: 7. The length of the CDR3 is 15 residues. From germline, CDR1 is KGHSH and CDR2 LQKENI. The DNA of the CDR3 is TGTGCCAGCTCACCTAACGACAGGGGGCTCAACGAGCAGTACTTC. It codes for CASSPNDRGLNEQYF. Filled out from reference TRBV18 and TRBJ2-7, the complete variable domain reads NAGVMQNPRHLVRRRGQEARLRCSPMKGHSHVYWYRQLPEEGLKFMVYLQKENIIDESGMPKERFSAEFPKEGPSILRIQQVVRGDSAAYFCASSPNDRGLNEQYFGPGTRLTVT.

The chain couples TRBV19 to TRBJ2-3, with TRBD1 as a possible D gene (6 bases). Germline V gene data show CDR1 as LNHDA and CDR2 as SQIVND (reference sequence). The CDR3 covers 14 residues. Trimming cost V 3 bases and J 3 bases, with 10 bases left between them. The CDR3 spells CASSIGQPTDTQYF. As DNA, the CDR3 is TGTGCCAGTAGTATCGGACAGCCTACAGATACGCAGTATTTT.

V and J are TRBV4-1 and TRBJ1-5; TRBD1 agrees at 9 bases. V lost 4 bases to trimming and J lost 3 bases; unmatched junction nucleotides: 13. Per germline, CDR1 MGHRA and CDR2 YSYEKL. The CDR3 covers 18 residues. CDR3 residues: CASSPGAVTGGSNQPQHF. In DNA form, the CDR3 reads TGCGCCAGCAGCCCCGGGGCGGTTACAGGGGGCTCCAATCAGCCCCAGCATTTT.

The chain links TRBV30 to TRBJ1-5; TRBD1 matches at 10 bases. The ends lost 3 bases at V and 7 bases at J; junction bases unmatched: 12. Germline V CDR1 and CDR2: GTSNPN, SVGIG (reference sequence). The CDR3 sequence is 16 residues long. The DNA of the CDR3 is TGTGCCTGGAGGGATACCGGGACAGGGGCACGCCAGCCCCAGCATTTT. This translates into CAWRDTGTGARQPQHF.

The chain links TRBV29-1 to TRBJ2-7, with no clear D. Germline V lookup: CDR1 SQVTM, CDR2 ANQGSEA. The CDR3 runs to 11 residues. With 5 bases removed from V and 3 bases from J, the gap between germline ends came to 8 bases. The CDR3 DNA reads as TGCAGCGTTATTCTCAGCTACGAGCAGTACTTC. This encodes CSVILSYEQYF.

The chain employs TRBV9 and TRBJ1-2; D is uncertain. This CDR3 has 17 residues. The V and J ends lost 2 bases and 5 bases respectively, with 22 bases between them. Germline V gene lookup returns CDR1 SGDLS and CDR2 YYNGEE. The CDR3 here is CASSVSRSRFSDYGYTF. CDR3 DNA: TGTGCCAGCAGCGTTTCGAGATCCCGATTCTCCGATTATGGCTACACCTTC.

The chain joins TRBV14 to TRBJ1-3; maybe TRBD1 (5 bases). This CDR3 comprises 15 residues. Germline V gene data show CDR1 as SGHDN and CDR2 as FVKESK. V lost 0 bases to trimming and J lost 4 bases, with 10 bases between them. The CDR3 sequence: CASSQDGRVGNTIYF. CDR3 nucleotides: TGTGCCAGCAGCCAAGATGGCAGGGTCGGAAACACCATATATTTT.

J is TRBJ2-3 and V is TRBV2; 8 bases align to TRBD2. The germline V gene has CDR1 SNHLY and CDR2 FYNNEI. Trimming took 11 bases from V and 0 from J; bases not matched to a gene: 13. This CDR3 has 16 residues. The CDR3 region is CAARRREASSTDTQYF. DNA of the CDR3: TGTGCCGCCCGCAGGCGGGAGGCATCTAGCACAGATACGCAGTATTTT.

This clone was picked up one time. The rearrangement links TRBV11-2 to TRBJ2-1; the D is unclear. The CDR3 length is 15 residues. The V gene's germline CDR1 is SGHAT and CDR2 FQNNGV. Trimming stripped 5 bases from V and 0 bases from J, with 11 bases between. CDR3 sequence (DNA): TGTGCCAGCAGCGTCATTTTCGGCTCCTACAATGAGCAGTTCTTC. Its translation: CASSVIFGSYNEQFF.

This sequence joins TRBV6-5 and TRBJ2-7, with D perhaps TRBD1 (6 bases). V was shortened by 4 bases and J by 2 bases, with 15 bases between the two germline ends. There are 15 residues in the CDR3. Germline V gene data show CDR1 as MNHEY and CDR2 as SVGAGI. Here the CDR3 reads CASSSRDTGTYEQYF. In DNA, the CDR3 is TGTGCCAGCAGTTCCCGGGACACCGGTACCTACGAGCAGTACTTC.

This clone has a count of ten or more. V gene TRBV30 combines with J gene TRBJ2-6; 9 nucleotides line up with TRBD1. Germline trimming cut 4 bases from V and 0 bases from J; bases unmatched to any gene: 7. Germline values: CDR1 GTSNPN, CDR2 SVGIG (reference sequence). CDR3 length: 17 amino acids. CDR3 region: CAWMRTGVVSGANVLTF. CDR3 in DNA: TGTGCCTGGATGAGGACAGGGGTTGTCTCTGGGGCCAACGTCCTGACTTTC.

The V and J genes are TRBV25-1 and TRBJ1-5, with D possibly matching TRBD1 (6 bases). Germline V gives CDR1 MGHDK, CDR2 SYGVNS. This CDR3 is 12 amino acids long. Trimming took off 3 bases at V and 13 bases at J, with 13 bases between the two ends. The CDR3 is CASSDPPGHQHF. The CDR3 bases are TGTGCCAGCAGTGATCCCCCGGGACATCAGCATTTT.

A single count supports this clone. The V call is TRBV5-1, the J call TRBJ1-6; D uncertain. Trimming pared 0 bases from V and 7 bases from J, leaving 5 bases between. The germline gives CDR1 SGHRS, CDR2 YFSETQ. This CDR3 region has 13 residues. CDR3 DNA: TGCGCCAGCAGCTTGGACTGGAATTCACCCCTCCACTTT. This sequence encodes CASSLDWNSPLHF.

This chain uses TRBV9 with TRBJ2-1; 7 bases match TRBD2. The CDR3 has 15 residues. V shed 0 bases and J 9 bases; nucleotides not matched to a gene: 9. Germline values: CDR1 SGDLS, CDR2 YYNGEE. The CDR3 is CASSVVAGARSEQFF. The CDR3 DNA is TGTGCCAGCAGCGTAGTCGCGGGAGCAAGGAGTGAGCAGTTCTTC.